Presented here are 31 T cell receptor beta chains from one specimen sequenced in a study of blood T cells in healthy people across ages. The use of a sample-barcoded 5' primer and a J-beta primer mix characterized a second PCR of roughly 6 to 12 cycles. TCRdb re-analysed the 5' RACE reads in MiXCR, keeping a single row per CDR3 protein. This sample has 790,000 or so distinct CDR3 sequences, with 46% found just once. The sequenced sample consisted of blood. The origin of the receptors is a man older than 75 in good health.

The rearrangement joins TRBV27 to TRBJ2-1, with TRBD2 as a possible D gene (6 bases). The germline V and J ends were trimmed by 7 bases and 3 bases, with 13 bases remaining between them. This CDR3 has 14 amino acids. CDR1 and CDR2 (germline): MNHEY, SMNVEV (reference sequence). The CDR3 nucleotides are TGTGCCAGCACCCCCTGGGGGGACTACAATGAGCAGTTCTTC. This encodes CASTPWGDYNEQFF.

This clonotype was detected only a few times. The chain has TRBV3-1 and TRBJ1-2; D not certain. The CDR3 covers 11 residues. The ends were cut back, 5 bases at V and 8 bases at J, with 9 bases in the middle. Germline assignment: CDR1 LGHDT and CDR2 YNNKEL (reference sequence). Here the CDR3 reads CASSEAWGYTF. The CDR3 coding sequence is TGTGCCAGCAGCGAAGCTTGGGGCTACACCTTC.

The rearrangement uses TRBV6-1 and TRBJ2-7, with TRBD2 matching over 7 bases. CDR1 is MNHNS, CDR2 SASEGT, per germline. CDR3 length equals 15 residues. With 6 bases clipped from V and 7 bases from J, the junction kept 15 bases outside the gene matches. The CDR3 spells CASSREGGIHNEQYF. The CDR3 region has the DNA TGTGCCAGCAGCAGGGAGGGTGGGATTCACAATGAGCAGTACTTC.

The rearrangement joins TRBV5-5 to TRBJ2-2; D is perhaps TRBD1 (6 bases). There are 17 residues in the CDR3. Trimming pared 3 bases from V and 6 bases from J, leaving 21 bases between. The V gene's germline CDR1 is SGHKS and CDR2 YYEKEE (reference sequence). CDR3 nucleotide sequence: TGTGCCAGCAGCTCAACAGGGACGTCCGCCGAATCCGGGGAGCTGTTTTTT. Encoded protein: CASSSTGTSAESGELFF.

V is TRBV6-1 and J is TRBJ2-1, with 9 bases aligning to TRBD1. The length of the CDR3 is 15 residues. CDR1 is MNHNS, CDR2 SASEGT, per germline. The ends lost 1 base at V and 9 bases at J; junction bases unmatched: 7. In DNA, the CDR3 is TGTGCCAGCAGTGAAGGTGGACAGGGGCTAGGTGAGCAGTTCTTC. Its protein is CASSEGGQGLGEQFF.

This chain uses TRBV7-9 with TRBJ2-7; TRBD1 matches at 8 bases. The germline V gene encodes CDR1 SEHNR and CDR2 FQNEAQ (reference sequence). The CDR3 length is 15 residues. The V and J ends lost 5 bases and 2 bases, in that order; junction bases with no gene match: 8. CDR3 in DNA: TGTGCCAGCAGCCCTTCCCCGGGACAGGCCTACGAGCAGTACTTC. Its translation is CASSPSPGQAYEQYF.

The rearrangement links TRBV3-1 to TRBJ1-5; D unclear. Deletions cut 1 base from V and 7 bases from J, with 11 bases between. This CDR3 region has 14 residues. Germline V CDR1 and CDR2: LGHDT, YNNKEL (reference sequence). CDR3: CASSQGLGWQPQHF. The CDR3 region has the DNA TGTGCCAGCAGCCAAGGTCTGGGGTGGCAGCCCCAGCATTTT.

This clonotype was counted many times. J is TRBJ2-7 and V is TRBV5-1; D unclear. This CDR3 region has 14 residues. The V end was cut by 0 bases, the J end by 0 bases, with 7 bases between. CDR1 and CDR2 (germline): SGHRS, YFSETQ. The CDR3 here is CASSLVMSSYEQYF. Written as DNA, the CDR3 is TGCGCCAGCAGCTTGGTTATGAGCTCCTACGAGCAGTACTTC.

This clonotype was observed a handful of times. This rearrangement joins TRBV5-1 to TRBJ1-1, with 7 nucleotides matching TRBD1. V trimming: 0 bases; J trimming: 0 bases; junction bases outside the gene matches: 8. Germline V gene data show CDR1 as SGHRS and CDR2 as YFSETQ. The CDR3 extends over 17 amino acids. In DNA, the CDR3 is TGCGCCAGCAGCTTGGAGCCACTCAGGGGGTTGAACACTGAAGCTTTCTTT. Translating gives CASSLEPLRGLNTEAFF.

This clonotype was recorded a few times. The chain links TRBV20-1 to TRBJ2-7; 11 bases agree with TRBD2. Germline CDR1 DFQATT, CDR2 SNEGSKA (reference sequence). Unmatched junction bases numbered 6, after V lost 6 bases and J lost 2 bases. The CDR3 totals 14 residues. DNA of the CDR3: TGCAGTGCATCGACTAGCGGGATGCCCTACGAGCAGTACTTC. This gives the protein CSASTSGMPYEQYF.

The chain has TRBV6-6 and TRBJ1-2; the D is unclear. The CDR3 consists of 13 residues. CDR1 and CDR2 (germline): MNHNY, SVGAGI (reference sequence). V was trimmed by 0 bases and J by 7 bases, leaving 9 bases between them. CDR3 residues: CASSYSLLAGYTF. DNA of the CDR3: TGTGCCAGCAGTTACTCGCTGTTGGCTGGCTACACCTTC.

The rearrangement uses TRBV10-3 and TRBJ2-3, with D hard to call. The CDR3 runs 15 residues. V dropped 3 bases and J dropped 2 bases, with 12 bases sitting between them. Germline V gene data show CDR1 as ENHRY and CDR2 as SYGVKD. The CDR3: CAISDRTENTDTQYF. CDR3 coding DNA: TGTGCCATCAGTGACAGGACCGAGAACACAGATACGCAGTATTTT.

This clonotype was seen a handful of times. The chain carries TRBV20-1 and TRBJ2-1, with TRBD1 identical over 8 bases. The CDR3 extends over 15 amino acids. Trimming removed 5 bases from V and 6 bases from J; junction bases left unmatched: 12. Germline V gene sequence: CDR1 DFQATT, CDR2 SNEGSKA (reference sequence). The CDR3 is CSAELGTGNLNEQFF. Here the CDR3 DNA reads TGCAGTGCTGAGCTCGGGACAGGAAATCTCAATGAGCAGTTCTTC.

V gene TRBV25-1 combines with J gene TRBJ2-5; D might be TRBD2 (7 bases). V gave up 5 bases and J gave up 1 base, with 14 bases separating them. There are 15 residues in the CDR3. Germline assignment: CDR1 MGHDK and CDR2 SYGVNS. The CDR3 nucleotides read TGTGCCAGCAGTACATGGGGGGGGGCCCAAGAGACCCAGTACTTC. This translates into CASSTWGGAQETQYF.

This chain joins TRBV18 and TRBJ1-1; D is uncertain. The germline gives CDR1 KGHSH, CDR2 LQKENI. This CDR3 has 15 residues. Trimming stripped 3 bases from V and 0 bases from J, with 11 bases between. The CDR3 region is CASSPGQSMNTEAFF. The CDR3 DNA follows: TGTGCCAGCTCACCGGGCCAGTCCATGAACACTGAAGCTTTCTTT.

The V call is TRBV12-3 or TRBV12-4, the J call TRBJ1-2, with 10 bases matching TRBD1. Trimming at V came to 3 bases and at J to 3 bases, leaving 1 base not matched to a gene. The CDR3 length is 14 residues. CDR3 bases: TGTGCCAGCAGTTTCGGACAGGGGGACTATGGCTACACCTTC. Translated, it gives CASSFGQGDYGYTF.

V usage is TRBV29-1 and J usage is TRBJ2-5; 9 bases map to TRBD1. This CDR3 has 15 amino acids. J lost 2 bases, V lost 3 bases, and 7 bases had no gene match. Germline values: CDR1 SQVTM, CDR2 ANQGSEA. CDR3 protein: CSVEPDRGRQETQYF. The CDR3 DNA sequence: TGCAGCGTTGAGCCGGACAGGGGTCGACAAGAGACCCAGTACTTC.

The V and J genes are TRBV7-3 and TRBJ2-1; D is possibly TRBD2 (6 bases). The germline V and J ends were trimmed by 2 bases and 15 bases, with 17 bases remaining between them. Per germline, CDR1 SGHTA and CDR2 FQGTGA. The CDR3 length is 13 residues. CDR3: CASSLQTTAGLFF. The CDR3 DNA sequence: TGTGCCAGCAGCTTACAGACCACAGCGGGCCTGTTCTTC.

This clonotype was recorded at least ten times. The rearrangement links TRBV5-1 to TRBJ2-3; no definite D call. V dropped 6 bases and J dropped 3 bases, with 5 bases sitting between them. The CDR3 has 11 residues. From germline, CDR1 is SGHRS and CDR2 YFSETQ. This CDR3 is CASKRTDTQYF. DNA for the CDR3: TGCGCCAGCAAGAGGACAGATACGCAGTATTTT.

This clonotype came up many times. The rearrangement uses TRBV7-2 and TRBJ2-1; possible D gene TRBD2, 5 bases. This CDR3 region has 14 residues. Germline V gene lookup returns CDR1 SGHTA and CDR2 FQGNSA. Trimming stripped 3 bases from V and 9 bases from J, with 15 bases between. The CDR3 DNA is TGTGCCAGCAGCTTGTCAAGGAGGAGTTCTGAGCAGTTCTTC. This encodes CASSLSRRSSEQFF. The whole variable domain, remainder taken from reference TRBV7-2 and TRBJ2-1, is GAGVSQSPSNKVTEKGKDVELRCDPISGHTALYWYRQSLGQGLEFLIYFQGNSAPDKSGLPSDRFSAERTGGSVSTLTIQRTQQEDSAVYLCASSLSRRSSEQFFGPGTRLTVL.

In this sample, this clonotype turned up many times. J is TRBJ2-6 and V is TRBV4-2; D unresolved. Trimming took 0 bases from V and 4 from J, leaving 10 bases between them. The CDR3 totals 16 residues. CDR1 is LGHNA, CDR2 YNFKEQ, per germline. CDR3 protein: CASSQEDGVGANVLTF. The CDR3 nucleotides are TGTGCCAGCAGCCAAGAAGACGGAGTCGGGGCCAACGTCCTGACTTTC.

This chain's CDR3 is CSAFIDSKETQYF. DNA for the CDR3: TGCAGTGCCTTTATCGACAGTAAAGAGACCCAGTACTTC. The chain recombines TRBV20-1 with TRBJ2-7; D is possibly TRBD1 (5 bases). The J call may not be correct, given that the DNA end is closer to TRBJ2-5. The germline V gene has CDR1 DFQATT and CDR2 SNEGSKA (reference sequence). The CDR3 runs to 13 residues.

This clonotype was found a few times. The chain is built from TRBV28 and TRBJ1-5; tentatively, D is TRBD1 (5 bases). V was pared by 2 bases and J by 4 bases, with 9 bases between. The CDR3 covers 14 residues. Germline CDR1 and CDR2: MDHEN and SYDVKM. CDR3 sequence (DNA): TGTGCCAGCAGTTTAGTACAGGAAAATCAGCCCCAGCATTTT. Its protein is CASSLVQENQPQHF.

The chain uses TRBV5-5 and TRBJ2-1; D gene uncertain. The DNA end is a closer match to TRBJ2-7, so the J assignment may be wrong. CDR1 is SGHKS, CDR2 YYEKEE, per germline (reference sequence). This CDR3 has 14 amino acids. The CDR3 reads CASSFAASYNEQYF. CDR3 nucleotides: TGTGCCAGCAGCTTCGCGGCCTCCTACAATGAGCAGTACTTC.

This clonotype has a count of ten or more. The chain uses TRBV10-1 and TRBJ2-7; TRBD1 matches 10 bases. V was clipped by 6 bases and J by 3 bases; unmatched bases: 5. Germline assignment: CDR1 WNHNN and CDR2 SYGVQD (reference sequence). The CDR3 spans 14 residues. This CDR3 is CASSFGTGDYEQYF. The CDR3 region has the DNA TGCGCCAGCAGCTTCGGGACAGGGGACTACGAGCAGTACTTC.

The chain couples TRBV12-3 or TRBV12-4 to TRBJ2-5; possibly TRBD1 for D (6 bases). The V gene lost 2 bases and the J gene lost 2 bases, with 12 bases spanning the gap. The CDR3 spans 15 residues. Here the CDR3 reads CASSLLNGQQETQYF. CDR3 DNA: TGTGCCAGCAGTTTACTGAACGGACAGCAAGAGACCCAGTACTTC.

The chain employs TRBV28 and TRBJ2-5, with D possibly TRBD2 on 6 matching bases. Germline lookup yields CDR1 MDHEN and CDR2 SYDVKM. V dropped 1 base and J dropped 2 bases, with 11 bases sitting between them. The CDR3 has 15 residues. The CDR3 DNA reads as TGTGCCAGCAGTTTATTGGGGGAGGTGCAAGAGACCCAGTACTTC. Translated, it gives CASSLLGEVQETQYF.

This chain joins TRBV30 and TRBJ2-7; 10 nucleotides align to TRBD1. The V and J ends lost 6 bases and 3 bases, in that order; junction bases with no gene match: 8. The CDR3 totals 14 residues. The germline V gene has CDR1 GTSNPN and CDR2 SVGIG (reference sequence). CDR3: CACQRTGGIYEQYF. DNA for the CDR3: TGTGCCTGTCAGAGGACAGGGGGAATCTACGAGCAGTACTTC. The complete variable domain, with remaining parts taken from reference TRBV30 and TRBJ2-7, reads SQTIHQWPATLVQPVGSPLSLECTVEGTSNPNLYWYRQAAGRGLQLLFYSVGIGQISSEVPQNLSASRPQDRQFILSSKKLLLSDSGFYLCACQRTGGIYEQYFGPGTRLTVT.

This chain connects TRBV12-3 or TRBV12-4 to TRBJ1-4, with D uncertain. Trimming removed 5 bases from V and 8 bases from J, with 15 bases in between. The CDR3 length is 14 residues. CDR3 residues: CASSPRTSGEKLFF. The CDR3 DNA reads TGTGCCAGCAGTCCACGAACCTCGGGGGAAAAACTGTTTTTT.

This clonotype was observed a few times. V gene TRBV12-3 or TRBV12-4 combines with J gene TRBJ1-2; D is unresolved. Trimming cost V 2 bases and J 4 bases, with 8 bases left between them. The CDR3 contains 13 residues. The CDR3 DNA reads as TGTGCCAGCAGTTTATGGGTGGCCTATGGCTACACCTTC. It translates to CASSLWVAYGYTF.

The chain combines TRBV20-1 with TRBJ2-7; 10 nucleotides match TRBD1. V lost 3 bases, J lost 5 bases, and 4 bases stayed unmatched. Per germline, CDR1 DFQATT and CDR2 SNEGSKA (reference sequence). The CDR3 covers 13 residues. CDR3 nucleotide sequence: TGCAGTGCTAGGGGGGACAGGGGTGACGAGCAGTACTTC. Encoded protein: CSARGDRGDEQYF.